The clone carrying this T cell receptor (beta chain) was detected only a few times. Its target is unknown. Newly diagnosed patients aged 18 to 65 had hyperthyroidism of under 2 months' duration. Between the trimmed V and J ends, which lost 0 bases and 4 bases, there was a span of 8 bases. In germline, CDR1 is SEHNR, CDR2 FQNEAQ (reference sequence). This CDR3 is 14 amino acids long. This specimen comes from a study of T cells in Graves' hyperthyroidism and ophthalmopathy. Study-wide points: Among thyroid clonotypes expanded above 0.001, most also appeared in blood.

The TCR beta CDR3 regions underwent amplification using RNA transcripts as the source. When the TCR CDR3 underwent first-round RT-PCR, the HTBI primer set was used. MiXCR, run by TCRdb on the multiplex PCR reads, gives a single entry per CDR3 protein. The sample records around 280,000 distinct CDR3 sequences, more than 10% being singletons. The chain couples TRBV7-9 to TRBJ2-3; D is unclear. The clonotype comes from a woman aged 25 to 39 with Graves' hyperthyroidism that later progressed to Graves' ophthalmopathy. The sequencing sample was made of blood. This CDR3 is CASSLAGAPDTQYF. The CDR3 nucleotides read TGTGCCAGCAGCTTAGCGGGCGCCCCAGATACGCAGTATTTT.